Shown below are 24 T cell receptor beta chains from a single sample sequenced in a study of cytomegalovirus exposure and HLA in healthy donors. Sequenced by immunoSEQ multiplex PCR; TCRdb stores in-frame clones only, minus some. There are about 360,000 clones in the sample; roughly 90% occur only once, and roughly 0.8% lies in the top ten. Sequenced material: PBMCs. These receptors came from a woman aged 18-29 years in good health and CMV-seronegative.

The rearrangement links TRBV6-1 to TRBJ2-7, with 10 nucleotides matching TRBD1. Germline lookup yields CDR1 MNHNS and CDR2 SASEGT. CDR3 size: 11 residues. V lost 11 bases and J lost 6; bases outside the gene matches: 4. CDR3 protein: CAGDRGGEQYF. CDR3 DNA sequence: TGTGCCGGGGACAGGGGAGGCGAGCAGTACTTC.

CDR3 sequence (DNA): TGTGCCAGCAGCCCCCGCTCCGGGACTCAAGACGAGCAGTACTTC. Amino acids: CASSPRSGTQDEQYF. The J gene is TRBJ2-7, the V gene TRBV7-2, with D perhaps TRBD2 (6 bases). V lost 5 bases, J lost 5 bases, and 19 bases lay in between. The CDR3 extends over 15 amino acids. Germline CDR1 is SGHTA and CDR2 is FQGNSA.

The gene calls are TRBV19 and TRBJ1-6, with D tentatively TRBD1 (6 bases). The CDR3 contains 17 residues. CDR1 LNHDA and CDR2 SQIVND come from the germline V gene (reference sequence). Trimming stripped 0 bases from V and 4 bases from J, with 13 bases between. The CDR3 DNA sequence: TGTGCCAGTAGTATAGACCCCGGGACACCGTATAATTCACCCCTCCACTTT. It is translated as CASSIDPGTPYNSPLHF.

The chain uses TRBV28 and TRBJ1-2, with 9 bases aligning to TRBD1. Germline V CDR1 and CDR2: MDHEN, SYDVKM. Trimming removed 6 bases from V and 4 bases from J; junction bases left unmatched: 15. CDR3 length: 17 amino acids. CDR3 sequence: CASSSSGTGPRGYGYTF. DNA of the CDR3: TGTGCCAGCAGCTCGTCCGGGACAGGGCCGCGCGGCTATGGCTACACCTTC.

V gene TRBV5-1 combines with J gene TRBJ2-4; the match to TRBD2 covers 12 bases. The germline gives CDR1 SGHRS, CDR2 YFSETQ. The CDR3 has 21 residues. The V segment lost 0 bases and the J segment 1 base; nucleotides outside the gene matches: 14. This CDR3 is CASSLGTSGVAVGVAKNIQYF. CDR3 nucleotides: TGCGCCAGCAGCTTGGGGACTAGCGGGGTCGCTGTTGGGGTGGCCAAAAACATTCAGTACTTC.

The V and J genes are TRBV15 and TRBJ1-1, with D possibly TRBD1 on 5 matching bases. The CDR3 is made up of 13 amino acids. Germline V gene data show CDR1 as LNHNV and CDR2 as YYDKDF (reference sequence). Between the trimmed V and J ends, which lost 0 bases and 9 bases, there was a span of 11 bases. CDR3 nucleotides: TGTGCCACCAGCAGAGATCGAGCAGGGCAAGCTTTCTTT. It is translated as CATSRDRAGQAFF.

The J gene is TRBJ1-2, the V gene TRBV6-6; D gene uncertain. The V gene lost 3 bases and the J gene lost 8 bases, with 10 bases spanning the gap. Germline values: CDR1 MNHNY, CDR2 SVGAGI (reference sequence). This CDR3 spans 12 amino acids. CDR3 coding DNA: TGTGCCAGCAGTTATCGCGGGGAAGGCTACACCTTC. The encoded protein is CASSYRGEGYTF.

Worth noting for this clone: The germline gene is not matched at one end of the junction; a read error may be the cause. This chain links TRBV15 with TRBJ1-2, with TRBD1 identical over 8 bases. The CDR3 length is 15 residues. CDR1 LNHNV and CDR2 YYDKDF come from the germline V gene (reference sequence). DNA for the CDR3: TGTGCCACCAGCAGAGAAGGTCGGCGAGGACAGGGCCGGTCCTTC. Its protein is CATSREGRRGQGRSF.

This rearrangement joins TRBV28 to TRBJ1-2; D gene uncertain. V was cut by 6 bases and J by 5 bases, with 19 bases left in between. Germline values: CDR1 MDHEN, CDR2 SYDVKM. The CDR3 spans 15 residues. Written as DNA, the CDR3 is TGTGCCAGCAGCGGTGTAAGCCGAGGTATTTATGGCTACACCTTC. Translated, it gives CASSGVSRGIYGYTF.

This clone was picked up one time. V gene TRBV6-1 combines with J gene TRBJ2-3; maybe TRBD2 (5 bases). CDR1 is MNHNS and CDR2 is SASEGT in the germline V gene. The germline V and J ends were trimmed by 8 bases and 0 bases, with 12 bases remaining between them. CDR3 length: 14 amino acids. For the CDR3, the DNA is TGTGCCAGCTGGTGGAGAGGGAGCACAGATACGCAGTATTTT. It encodes CASWWRGSTDTQYF.

The chain links TRBV6-4 to TRBJ1-2, with 8 bases matching TRBD1. Germline CDR1 is MRHNA and CDR2 is SNTAGT. V lost 5 bases to trimming and J lost 5 bases; unmatched junction nucleotides: 7. This CDR3 contains 14 residues. CDR3 nucleotide sequence: TGTGCCAGCAGTCCCGGACAGGGTAGTTATGGCTACACCTTC. It codes for CASSPGQGSYGYTF.

This chain links TRBV6-5 with TRBJ2-7; no definite D call. Germline V gives CDR1 MNHEY, CDR2 SVGAGI. The CDR3 totals 14 residues. V lost 2 bases, J lost 2 bases, and 10 bases lay in between. CDR3 sequence (DNA): TGTGCCAGCAGTTACGGCGGCCAAACCTACGAGCAGTACTTC. The encoded protein is CASSYGGQTYEQYF.

This clone was picked up one time. The chain is built from TRBV28 and TRBJ2-1; 10 nucleotides line up with TRBD2. J gave up 8 bases and V 6 bases, and 7 bases lay outside the gene matches. Germline CDR1 MDHEN, CDR2 SYDVKM. This CDR3 comprises 14 residues. CDR3: CASRSTSGNDEQFF. The DNA of the CDR3 is TGTGCCAGCAGGTCCACTAGCGGGAACGATGAGCAGTTCTTC.

J is TRBJ2-7 and V is TRBV5-1; 8 bases match TRBD2. CDR1 is SGHRS and CDR2 is YFSETQ in the germline V gene. Unmatched junction bases numbered 7, after V lost 3 bases and J lost 2 bases. The CDR3 extends over 15 amino acids. CDR3 in amino acids: CASSSSGGGPYEQYF. The CDR3 region has the DNA TGCGCCAGCAGCTCATCCGGCGGGGGGCCCTACGAGCAGTACTTC.

V and J are TRBV30 and TRBJ1-5, with 10 bases lining up with TRBD1. The ends lost 5 bases at V and 6 bases at J; junction bases unmatched: 7. Germline CDR1 and CDR2: GTSNPN and SVGIG (reference sequence). The CDR3 has 14 amino acids. In DNA, the CDR3 is TGTGCCTGGGGGACGGGACAGGGGATTCAGCCCCAGCATTTT. Translation gives CAWGTGQGIQPQHF.

J is TRBJ2-3 and V is TRBV7-2; 10 bases align to TRBD2. With V trimmed by 1 base and J by 14 bases, 18 bases remained unmatched. Per the germline V gene, CDR1 is SGHTA and CDR2 is FQGNSA. The CDR3 length is 17 residues. This chain's CDR3 is CASSLDGASGRTHPPYF. In nucleotides, the CDR3 is TGTGCCAGCAGCTTAGATGGGGCTAGCGGGAGAACCCACCCCCCGTATTTT. Full variable domain (outside the CDR3, taken from reference TRBV7-2 and TRBJ2-3): GAGVSQSPSNKVTEKGKDVELRCDPISGHTALYWYRQSLGQGLEFLIYFQGNSAPDKSGLPSDRFSAERTGGSVSTLTIQRTQQEDSAVYLCASSLDGASGRTHPPYFGPGTRLTVL.

This CDR3 is CASSLWGPRGGAFETQYF. For the CDR3, the DNA is TGTGCCAGCAGCTTGTGGGGTCCACGCGGGGGGGCCTTTGAGACCCAGTACTTC. V is TRBV5-6 and J is TRBJ2-5, with 9 bases lining up with TRBD2. Losses at the gene ends were 1 base for V and 5 bases for J; bases not matched to a gene: 15. The germline gives CDR1 SGHDT, CDR2 YYEEEE. The CDR3 runs to 18 residues.

The chain links TRBV7-8 to TRBJ2-7; TRBD2 aligns across 8 bases. The junction had 10 bases not matched to a gene; V was cut back by 4 bases and J by 2 bases. The CDR3 sequence is 16 residues long. The germline CDR1 and CDR2 sequences are SGHVS and FQNEAQ. The chain's CDR3 is CASSSDGTRVTYEQYF. The CDR3 nucleotides are TGTGCCAGCAGCTCCGACGGGACTAGGGTGACCTACGAGCAGTACTTC.

A word on this clone: The same CDR3 also results from other DNA sequences found in this sample. Written as DNA, the CDR3 is TGTGCCAGCAGCTTATCGGGTAGTGGTACCGGGGAGCTGTTTTTT. Its translation: CASSLSGSGTGELFF. The chain joins TRBV7-3 to TRBJ2-2; D gene ambiguous. The CDR3 is 15 amino acids. CDR1 and CDR2 (germline): SGHTA, FQGTGA. V was clipped by 2 bases and J by 5 bases, with 12 bases between them.

This clone was picked up a small number of times. This chain links TRBV7-9 with TRBJ2-7; no reliable D call. The germline gives CDR1 SEHNR, CDR2 FQNEAQ (reference sequence). V shed 2 bases and J shed 3 bases, with 5 bases lying between them. The length of the CDR3 is 12 residues. CDR3 protein: CASSLPVYEQYF. The CDR3 region has the DNA TGTGCCAGCAGCTTACCCGTCTACGAGCAGTACTTC.

The chain couples TRBV5-1 to TRBJ2-7; 7 bases are a match to TRBD2. Germline CDR1 and CDR2: SGHRS and YFSETQ. V shed 4 bases and J 2 bases; nucleotides not matched to a gene: 6. The CDR3 covers 14 residues. CDR3 in amino acids: CASSQSGVTYEQYF. CDR3 bases: TGCGCCAGCAGCCAGAGCGGGGTGACCTACGAGCAGTACTTC.

The J gene is TRBJ2-7, the V gene TRBV2, with D perhaps matching TRBD1 (6 bases). The CDR3 spans 12 residues. CDR1 SNHLY and CDR2 FYNNEI come from the germline V gene. V was pared by 8 bases and J by 1 base, with 9 bases between. In DNA form, the CDR3 reads TGTGCCAGCTCCACAGGGTCCTACGAGCAGTACTTC. Amino acids: CASSTGSYEQYF.

The chain combines TRBV12-2 with TRBJ2-5; the table's D call TRBD2 went unverified against the DNA. TRBV12-2 is a known pseudogene. This CDR3 has 17 amino acids. The CDR3 nucleotides are TGTGCAAGTCGCTTAGCGGAAGGTAGCGGGAGGGGTGAGACCCAGTACTTC. Translating gives CASRLAEGSGRGETQYF.

As concerns this clone: Additional DNA sequences in this sample encode the identical CDR3. The chain is built from TRBV7-6 and TRBJ1-1; 8 bases match TRBD1. The CDR3 sequence is 15 residues long. CDR1 and CDR2 (germline): SGHVS, FNYEAQ. Trimming cost V 3 bases and J 0 bases; bases outside gene matches: 3. The CDR3 region has the DNA TGTGCCAGCAGCTTTGGACAGGGAATGAACACTGAAGCTTTCTTT. It yields the protein CASSFGQGMNTEAFF.